The 30 T cell receptor beta chains below come from one sample, sequenced in a study of T cell clusters in autoimmune cytopenias. One tube held mixed TRB-A and TRB-B primer pools for touch-down PCR. TCRdb re-called the multiplex PCR reads and catalogs CDR3 proteins one per entry, DNA excluded. In total, the table holds about 3,900 distinct CDR3 sequences. Each sample's input was 250 ng genomic DNA, roughly 38,000 genome equivalents. The sequenced sample consisted of peripheral blood. The receptors were gathered from a human donor with an autoimmune cytopenia or autoimmune hepatitis (not recorded which).

The J gene is TRBJ1-2, the V gene TRBV15. Germline CDR1 reads LNHNV; CDR2 reads YYDKDF (reference sequence). This CDR3 spans 13 amino acids. The CDR3 sequence is CATSRDRFPGYTF.

This clonotype ranks as medium-sized in terms of frequency. This rearrangement joins TRBV30 to TRBJ2-2. The CDR3 runs to 13 residues. Germline values: CDR1 GTSNPN, CDR2 SVGIG (reference sequence). The CDR3 sequence: CAWSVLFAGELFF.

According to its frequency, this clonotype is medium-sized. V usage is TRBV29-1 and J usage is TRBJ1-1; TCRdb reports TRBD1, a call that lacks DNA to check it against. This CDR3 comprises 11 residues. Germline-derived CDR1 and CDR2 are SQVTM and ANQGSEA. The CDR3 here is CSVTRQGEAFF. The full variable domain, with the rest looked up from reference TRBV29-1 and TRBJ1-1, is SAVISQKPSRDICQRGTSLTIQCQVDSQVTMMFWYRQQPGQSLTLIATANQGSEATYESGFVIDKFPISRPNLTFSTLTVSNMSPEDSSIYLCSVTRQGEAFFGQGTRLTVV.

This clonotype shows up as medium-sized by frequency. CDR3: CASSSTGPKGNEQFF. V is TRBV19 and J is TRBJ2-1; TCRdb proposes TRBD1, but this gene call is untestable without DNA. Germline CDR1 and CDR2: LNHDA and SQIVND (reference sequence). The CDR3 extends over 15 amino acids.

The J gene is TRBJ1-1, the V gene TRBV19. The CDR3 length is 12 residues. Germline values: CDR1 LNHDA, CDR2 SQIVND (reference sequence). CDR3 loop: CASSIGKGEAFF.

Its frequency marks this clonotype as medium-sized. The chain couples TRBV15 to TRBJ2-7; TCRdb names TRBD2, which stays unverified in the absence of DNA. The V gene's germline CDR1 is LNHNV and CDR2 YYDKDF (reference sequence). This CDR3 is built from 15 residues. CDR3 residues: CATSRAGGLAREQYF.

By frequency, this clonotype is medium-sized. The chain employs TRBV18 and TRBJ2-1; TCRdb's D call of TRBD1 is untestable without DNA. Per the germline V gene, CDR1 is KGHSH and CDR2 is LQKENI. The CDR3 loop spans 16 amino acids. CDR3 in amino acids: CASSPGAGGVGNEQFF.

By frequency, this clonotype is medium-sized. The chain employs TRBV30 and TRBJ2-2; without DNA, the TCRdb call of TRBD1 cannot be checked. CDR1 GTSNPN and CDR2 SVGIG come from the germline V gene (reference sequence). The CDR3 consists of 15 residues. The CDR3: CAWSVVQGGTGELFF.

The chain joins TRBV6-5 to TRBJ2-1; TCRdb reports TRBD2, a call that lacks DNA to check it against. Germline V lookup: CDR1 MNHEY, CDR2 SVGAGI. This CDR3 contains 15 residues. The CDR3 reads CAASGREGNYNEQFF.

This clonotype shows up as medium-sized (0.01 to 0.1%) by frequency. The V call is TRBV6-5, the J call TRBJ1-4; TCRdb calls TRBD1, which cannot be checked without DNA. The V gene's germline CDR1 is MNHEY and CDR2 SVGAGI. The CDR3 spans 15 residues. CDR3 residues: CASSSDRPTNEKLFF.

The chain employs TRBV19 and TRBJ2-5; checking the TCRdb D call of TRBD1 is not possible without DNA. This CDR3 has 15 residues. From germline, CDR1 is LNHDA and CDR2 SQIVND (reference sequence). CDR3 in amino acids: CASSMGGGIGETQYF.

The rearrangement joins TRBV11-1 to TRBJ2-6; TCRdb indicates TRBD1, and absent DNA this call remains unverified. The CDR3 length is 15 residues. Germline V CDR1 and CDR2: SGHAT, FQDESV (reference sequence). CDR3 sequence: CASSRTGNGANVLTF.

By frequency, this clonotype registers medium-sized. The chain employs TRBV12-3 or TRBV12-4 and TRBJ2-2. The CDR3 is 12 residues long. This CDR3 is CASSFTPGELFF.

The chain links TRBV5-4 to TRBJ2-2. The germline V gene has CDR1 SGHNT and CDR2 YYREEE (reference sequence). This CDR3 has 16 residues. This CDR3 is CASSPLGEANTGELFF. Supplemented by reference TRBV5-4 and TRBJ2-2, the full variable domain reads ETGVTQSPTHLIKTRGQQVTLRCSSQSGHNTVSWYQQALGQGPQFIFQYYREEENGRGNFPPRFSGLQFPNYSSELNVNALELDDSALYLCASSPLGEANTGELFFGEGSRLTVL.

This clonotype is labeled medium-sized (0.01 to 0.1%) based on frequency. CDR3 residues: CAWRVQGARGYTF. The V call is TRBV30, the J call TRBJ1-2; with no DNA, the TCRdb D assignment of TRBD1 cannot be verified. Germline CDR1 reads GTSNPN; CDR2 reads SVGIG (reference sequence). The CDR3 sequence is 13 residues long.

The CDR3 reads CASSYSTSGEYNEQFF. The V gene is TRBV19, the J gene TRBJ2-1; TCRdb indicates TRBD2, and absent DNA this call remains unverified. Germline lookup yields CDR1 LNHDA and CDR2 SQIVND (reference sequence). CDR3 size: 16 residues.

By frequency, this clonotype registers medium-sized (0.01 to 0.1%). The chain links TRBV11-1 to TRBJ2-7. The germline CDR1 and CDR2 sequences are SGHAT and FQDESV (reference sequence). The CDR3 is 13 residues long. This CDR3 is CASSLGGSYEQYF. The full variable domain, completed using reference TRBV11-1 and TRBJ2-7, is EAEVAQSPRYKITEKSQAVAFWCDPISGHATLYWYRQILGQGPELLVQFQDESVVDDSQLPKDRFSAERLKGVDSTLKIQPAELGDSAMYLCASSLGGSYEQYFGPGTRLTVT.

This clonotype is called medium-sized based on its frequency. The V and J genes are TRBV30 and TRBJ1-2; TCRdb outputs TRBD1, but without DNA this stays unchecked. Germline V lookup: CDR1 GTSNPN, CDR2 SVGIG (reference sequence). The CDR3 covers 14 residues. The CDR3 loop is CAWRDAGDPYGYTF.

The V call is TRBV5-8, the J call TRBJ2-3; checking the TCRdb D call of TRBD2 is not possible without DNA. This CDR3 contains 15 residues. The V gene's germline CDR1 is SGHTS and CDR2 YDEGEE. CDR3 amino acids: CASSQALAATDTQYF.

This clonotype shows up as medium-sized by frequency. V usage is TRBV7-6 and J usage is TRBJ2-5. The CDR3 is made up of 11 amino acids. In germline, CDR1 is SGHVS, CDR2 FNYEAQ. The CDR3 loop is CASSPSETQYF. Supplemented by reference TRBV7-6 and TRBJ2-5, the full variable domain reads GAGVSQSPRYKVTKRGQDVALRCDPISGHVSLYWYRQALGQGPEFLTYFNYEAQQDKSGLPNDRFSAERPEGSISTLTIQRTEQRDSAMYRCASSPSETQYFGPGTRLLVL.

V and J are TRBV20-1 and TRBJ2-3; TCRdb's D gene call, TRBD2, goes unchecked for lack of DNA. The CDR3 has 15 amino acids. Germline V gene lookup returns CDR1 DFQATT and CDR2 SNEGSKA (reference sequence). The CDR3 is CSAARTSAVADTQYF.

The chain has TRBV27 and TRBJ2-2; the TCRdb D gene call, TRBD2, has no DNA to confirm it. Germline CDR1 reads MNHEY; CDR2 reads SMNVEV (reference sequence). The CDR3 covers 14 residues. The CDR3 loop reads CASSLRGRGGELFF.

The J gene is TRBJ2-7, the V gene TRBV12-3 or TRBV12-4; the D gene TCRdb calls, TRBD1, cannot be checked with no DNA. CDR3 length: 16 amino acids. CDR3 residues: CASQPNPGTGSYEQYF.

The gene calls are TRBV20-1 and TRBJ2-5; TCRdb picks TRBD1, but there is no DNA to check that call. The germline V gene has CDR1 DFQATT and CDR2 SNEGSKA (reference sequence). There are 14 residues in the CDR3. The chain's CDR3 is CSAWGSRGRETQYF.

This clonotype is called medium-sized based on its frequency. The chain links TRBV15 to TRBJ1-2; absent DNA, TCRdb's TRBD1 call cannot be checked. Germline CDR1 reads LNHNV; CDR2 reads YYDKDF (reference sequence). The length of the CDR3 is 15 residues. The CDR3 protein is CATSRDRGGMGGYTF.

In terms of frequency, this clonotype is medium-sized (0.01 to 0.1%). The chain carries TRBV5-6 and TRBJ2-7; absent DNA, TCRdb's TRBD1 call cannot be checked. The CDR3 totals 16 residues. CDR1 and CDR2 from the germline V gene are SGHDT and YYEEEE. Here the CDR3 reads CASSLGVGVRGYEQYF. Variable domain in full (rest from reference TRBV5-6 and TRBJ2-7): DAGVTQSPTHLIKTRGQQVTLRCSPKSGHDTVSWYQQALGQGPQFIFQYYEEEERQRGNFPDRFSGHQFPNYSSELNVNALLLGDSALYLCASSLGVGVRGYEQYFGPGTRLTVT.

This clonotype is called medium-sized (0.01 to 0.1%) based on its frequency. The chain joins TRBV30 to TRBJ1-2. CDR3 length: 13 residues. Germline lookup yields CDR1 GTSNPN and CDR2 SVGIG (reference sequence). CDR3 sequence: CAWSRQGIGGYTF. Together with reference TRBV30 and TRBJ1-2, the CDR3 gives the full variable domain: SQTIHQWPATLVQPVGSPLSLECTVEGTSNPNLYWYRQAAGRGLQLLFYSVGIGQISSEVPQNLSASRPQDRQFILSSKKLLLSDSGFYLCAWSRQGIGGYTFGSGTRLTVV.

By frequency, this clonotype registers medium-sized. The V and J genes are TRBV6-5 and TRBJ1-2; TCRdb returns TRBD1, unconfirmable since there is no DNA. The CDR3 covers 20 residues. CDR1 and CDR2 (germline): MNHEY, SVGAGI. CDR3 sequence reads: CASSYSPFSTVGTGNYGYTF.

V usage is TRBV7-2 and J usage is TRBJ2-1; TCRdb proposes TRBD2, but this gene call is untestable without DNA. The CDR3 is made up of 16 amino acids. CDR1 SGHTA and CDR2 FQGNSA come from the germline V gene. The CDR3 sequence is CASSSSGSGTYNEQFF.

This clonotype is deemed medium-sized by its frequency. The gene calls are TRBV12-3 or TRBV12-4 and TRBJ2-7; absent DNA, TCRdb's TRBD2 call cannot be checked. The length of the CDR3 is 14 residues. The CDR3 sequence: CASSRAGGNYEQYF.